This T cell receptor beta chain appears in the sequencing data of a study of molecular identifiers for immune sequencing clone quantification. Study outcomes and limitations: Barcode sharing among identical TCR molecules could make large clones appear smaller. Clones that exceeded 20 RNA copies held over 98% of effector molecules, yet under 1% in naive cells.

This clonotype was picked up many times. Antigen: not known. The CDR3 is 14 amino acids. Unmatched junction bases numbered 2, after V lost 3 bases and J lost 1 base. CDR1 is SGHRS, CDR2 YFSETQ, per germline. TCRdb called the PCR reads again in MiXCR, with one record for every CDR3 protein. The data contain 65,000 or so distinct CDR3 sequences, under 20% of them seen just once; the ten biggest clones take up approximately 1.5%. The sequence was obtained from a human donor in good health. Some libraries in this study had Jurkat cell RNA spiked in. V usage is TRBV5-1 and J usage is TRBJ2-3; 7 positions agree with TRBD2. The sample was naive CD8+ T cells from blood, with Jurkat cell RNA spiked in. Subset in this sample: FACS-sorted CD8+CD4-CCR7+CD45RA+ naive T cells. The CDR3 is CASSSSGGTDTQYF. In DNA, the CDR3 is TGCGCCAGCAGCTCTAGCGGCGGCACAGATACGCAGTATTTT. Full variable domain (rest looked up from reference TRBV5-1 and TRBJ2-3): KAGVTQTPRYLIKTRGQQVTLSCSPISGHRSVSWYQQTPGQGLQFLFEYFSETQRNKGNFPGRFSGRQFSNSRSEMNVSTLELGDSALYLCASSSSGGTDTQYFGPGTRLTVL.